The 23 T cell receptor beta chains listed next were all sequenced from one sample in a study of cytomegalovirus exposure and HLA in healthy donors. The PCR made use of 60 Vbeta and 13 Jbeta primers. Some clones are missing from TCRdb's copy, which holds only in-frame ones; the method was immunoSEQ multiplex PCR. Among 130,000 to 150,000 clones listed, more than 75% were seen once. Sequencing was performed on PBMCs. The receptors here all came from a man younger than 35 in good health and CMV-seronegative.

This chain links TRBV10-3 with TRBJ2-7; TRBD1 matches 9 bases. CDR3 length: 14 residues. With 4 bases clipped from V and 6 bases from J, the junction kept 7 bases outside the gene matches. CDR1 is ENHRY, CDR2 SYGVKD, per germline. The CDR3 DNA reads TGTGCCATCAGTGGGACAGGGGTTCGTAGCGAGCAGTACTTC. It codes for CAISGTGVRSEQYF.

V is TRBV7-8 and J is TRBJ2-5; 10 bases map to TRBD2. V was clipped by 8 bases and J by 4 bases; unmatched bases: 7. The CDR3 contains 14 residues. Germline values: CDR1 SGHVS, CDR2 FQNEAQ. The CDR3, as DNA: TGTGCCAGCGGCAGCGGGAGGGTTTCAGAGACCCAGTACTTC. This translates into CASGSGRVSETQYF.

This CDR3 is CASSLAFLYNEQFF. The CDR3 coding sequence is TGCGCCAGCAGCCTGGCGTTCCTCTACAATGAGCAGTTCTTC. This chain links TRBV5-1 with TRBJ2-1; D gene uncertain. The V and J ends lost 4 bases and 3 bases respectively, with 11 bases between them. Germline-derived CDR1 and CDR2 are SGHRS and YFSETQ. The CDR3 is made up of 14 amino acids. Combining the CDR3 with reference TRBV5-1 and TRBJ2-1 gives the whole variable domain KAGVTQTPRYLIKTRGQQVTLSCSPISGHRSVSWYQQTPGQGLQFLFEYFSETQRNKGNFPGRFSGRQFSNSRSEMNVSTLELGDSALYLCASSLAFLYNEQFFGPGTRLTVL.

V and J are TRBV7-3 and TRBJ2-2; a weak D match, TRBD2 (5 bases). V was clipped by 5 bases and J by 4 bases, with 11 bases between them. Looked up from germline, CDR1 is SGHTA and CDR2 is FQGTGA. The CDR3 is 14 residues long. CDR3 bases: TGTGCCAGCAGCCCCCTCGCGGGCACCGGGGAGCTGTTTTTT. Protein product: CASSPLAGTGELFF.

V usage is TRBV11-2 and J usage is TRBJ2-7; the D gene is possibly TRBD1 (6 bases). CDR3 length equals 15 residues. Trimming removed 2 bases at V and 0 bases at J, with 11 bases between. In germline, CDR1 is SGHAT, CDR2 FQNNGV. This CDR3 is CASSLLQGISYEQYF. CDR3 bases: TGTGCCAGCAGCTTATTACAGGGCATCTCCTACGAGCAGTACTTC.

In its sample, this clone was seen a few times. The J gene is TRBJ2-7, the V gene TRBV5-1, with TRBD2 matching 11 bases. The CDR3 length is 16 residues. CDR1 is SGHRS, CDR2 YFSETQ, per germline. The trim removed 0 bases at V and 7 bases at J, leaving 9 bases unmatched. The CDR3, as DNA: TGCGCCAGCAGCTTGGATGTGGCTAGCGGGAGGAGAGAGCAGTACTTC. It translates to CASSLDVASGRREQYF. Together with reference TRBV5-1 and TRBJ2-7, the CDR3 gives the full variable domain: KAGVTQTPRYLIKTRGQQVTLSCSPISGHRSVSWYQQTPGQGLQFLFEYFSETQRNKGNFPGRFSGRQFSNSRSEMNVSTLELGDSALYLCASSLDVASGRREQYFGPGTRLTVT.

This sequence joins TRBV11-2 and TRBJ2-2, with 11 bases matching TRBD2. CDR1 and CDR2 from the germline V gene are SGHAT and FQNNGV. CDR3 size: 15 residues. The trim removed 6 bases at V and 5 bases at J, leaving 5 bases unmatched. The CDR3 reads CASRASSGGTGELFF. CDR3 sequence (DNA): TGTGCCAGCAGAGCCTCTAGCGGGGGGACCGGGGAGCTGTTTTTT.

The genes are TRBV19 and TRBJ2-5; D is ambiguous. The CDR3 has 12 amino acids. V lost 5 bases to trimming and J lost 2 bases, with 6 bases between them. Germline V gene data show CDR1 as LNHDA and CDR2 as SQIVND (reference sequence). The CDR3 DNA is TGTGCCAGTAGTTTCCCACAAGAGACCCAGTACTTC. Amino acid sequence: CASSFPQETQYF.

This chain uses TRBV2 with TRBJ2-7, with 10 bases matching TRBD1. This CDR3 is built from 14 residues. The V and J ends lost 7 bases and 2 bases, in that order; junction bases with no gene match: 5. In germline, CDR1 is SNHLY, CDR2 FYNNEI. CDR3 in amino acids: CASIGQGGPYEQYF. DNA for the CDR3: TGTGCCAGCATTGGACAGGGGGGTCCCTACGAGCAGTACTTC.

This clone has a single count. The chain recombines TRBV2 with TRBJ1-2; tentatively, D is TRBD1 (6 bases). V was pared by 4 bases and J by 4 bases, with 13 bases between. The length of the CDR3 is 14 residues. The germline V gene encodes CDR1 SNHLY and CDR2 FYNNEI. For the CDR3, the DNA is TGTGCCAGCAGTGCGCAGGGGTCTCCCTATGGCTACACCTTC. Translating it yields CASSAQGSPYGYTF.

This clone was seen once. The chain uses TRBV19 and TRBJ1-6, with D possibly matching TRBD1 (5 bases). Germline CDR1 and CDR2: LNHDA and SQIVND (reference sequence). The germline V and J ends were trimmed by 2 bases and 5 bases, with 13 bases remaining between them. The CDR3 is 16 amino acids. The CDR3 is CASSIRHQGNNSPLHF. The CDR3 region has the DNA TGTGCCAGTAGTATACGGCATCAGGGCAATAATTCACCCCTCCACTTT. Full variable domain (outside the CDR3, taken from reference TRBV19 and TRBJ1-6): DGGITQSPKYLFRKEGQNVTLSCEQNLNHDAMYWYRQDPGQGLRLIYYSQIVNDFQKGDIAEGYSVSREKKESFPLTVTSAQKNPTAFYLCASSIRHQGNNSPLHFGNGTRLTVT.

This clone was counted once. This chain uses TRBV28 with TRBJ1-5; tentative D call: TRBD1 (6 bases). V lost 3 bases to trimming and J lost 0 bases, with 18 bases between them. Germline assignment: CDR1 MDHEN and CDR2 SYDVKM. This CDR3 is built from 18 residues. CDR3: CASSFPGRTDYSNQPQHF. The CDR3 DNA reads TGTGCCAGCAGTTTCCCGGGACGGACAGACTATAGCAATCAGCCCCAGCATTTT.

CDR3 DNA: TGTGCCAGCGGCCCGACTAGCGGGACTGGGGCCAACGTCCTGACTTTC. This translates into CASGPTSGTGANVLTF. This rearrangement joins TRBV27 to TRBJ2-6; 11 bases line up with TRBD2. J lost 2 bases, V lost 8 bases, and 5 bases had no gene match. CDR3 length: 16 amino acids. Germline CDR1 MNHEY, CDR2 SMNVEV (reference sequence).

The V call is TRBV7-3, the J call TRBJ1-1, with a tentative D call TRBD1 (5 bases). This CDR3 contains 13 residues. V lost 3 bases and J lost 3, with 8 bases in between. The germline CDR1 and CDR2 sequences are SGHTA and FQGTGA. CDR3 residues: CASSFGDYTEAFF. The CDR3 nucleotides are TGTGCCAGCAGCTTCGGGGACTACACTGAAGCTTTCTTT.

The V call is TRBV5-5, the J call TRBJ2-1; 10 nucleotides agree with TRBD2. V was clipped by 3 bases and J by 7 bases; unmatched bases: 7. The CDR3 consists of 15 residues. In germline, CDR1 is SGHKS, CDR2 YYEKEE (reference sequence). The CDR3 DNA is TGTGCCAGCAGCTCGCTAGCGGGAGTGGGAAATGAGCAGTTCTTC. This encodes CASSSLAGVGNEQFF.

This clone has a handful of counts. The chain couples TRBV11-2 to TRBJ2-1; 7 bases map to TRBD2. This CDR3 is built from 14 residues. Germline V gene lookup returns CDR1 SGHAT and CDR2 FQNNGV. V trimming: 1 base; J trimming: 4 bases; junction bases outside the gene matches: 1. CDR3 region: CASSLAGGYNEQFF. The DNA for the CDR3 is TGTGCCAGCAGCTTAGCGGGGGGATACAATGAGCAGTTCTTC.

A few counts support this clone. V is TRBV5-1 and J is TRBJ2-5, with 7 bases identical to TRBD2. The CDR3 is 16 amino acids. V shed 4 bases and J 2 bases; nucleotides not matched to a gene: 11. Germline CDR1 reads SGHRS; CDR2 reads YFSETQ. The chain's CDR3 is CASSPLGWGGQETQYF. The CDR3 DNA follows: TGCGCCAGCAGCCCGTTAGGATGGGGGGGTCAAGAGACCCAGTACTTC.

The chain joins TRBV11-1 to TRBJ2-7; a possible D gene is TRBD2 (5 bases). Germline V lookup: CDR1 SGHAT, CDR2 FQDESV (reference sequence). The ends were cut back, 3 bases at V and 3 bases at J, with 12 bases in the middle. There are 14 residues in the CDR3. DNA for the CDR3: TGTGCCAGCAGCTTGGCGGGTAAACTCTACGAGCAGTACTTC. As protein: CASSLAGKLYEQYF.

V is TRBV5-5 and J is TRBJ2-7; 7 nucleotides agree with TRBD1. Germline loops: CDR1 SGHKS, CDR2 YYEKEE (reference sequence). Trimming removed 0 bases from V and 3 bases from J; junction bases left unmatched: 9. The CDR3 is made up of 16 amino acids. The CDR3: CASSLGPTGTDYEQYF. The CDR3, as DNA: TGTGCCAGCAGCTTGGGCCCGACAGGGACCGACTACGAGCAGTACTTC.

The chain couples TRBV27 to TRBJ1-2; D perhaps matches TRBD1 (5 bases). The CDR3 consists of 13 residues. Trimming pared 3 bases from V and 0 bases from J, leaving 5 bases between. Germline V gene sequence: CDR1 MNHEY, CDR2 SMNVEV (reference sequence). The CDR3 sequence: CASSLTANYGYTF. DNA for the CDR3: TGTGCCAGCAGTTTGACAGCTAACTATGGCTACACCTTC.

CDR3 in amino acids: CSGERSNYGYTF. For the CDR3, the DNA is TGCAGCGGTGAGCGGTCTAACTATGGCTACACCTTC. The chain is built from TRBV29-1 and TRBJ1-2; D ambiguous. Between the trimmed V and J ends, which lost 7 bases and 0 bases, there was a span of 9 bases. CDR3 size: 12 residues. Germline loops: CDR1 SQVTM, CDR2 ANQGSEA.

The chain recombines TRBV4-2 with TRBJ1-3; TRBD1 is a possible D gene (6 bases). Germline V gene lookup returns CDR1 LGHNA and CDR2 YNFKEQ. CDR3 length: 19 amino acids. V was clipped by 4 bases and J by 4 bases, with 26 bases between them. CDR3 amino acids: CASSPTFGTRVRTGNTIYF. DNA of the CDR3: TGTGCCAGCAGCCCCACATTCGGGACAAGGGTACGGACCGGAAACACCATATATTTT.

The chain joins TRBV13 to TRBJ2-1, with 9 bases matching TRBD2. Germline V gene data show CDR1 as PRHDT and CDR2 as FYEKMQ (reference sequence). The V segment lost 6 bases and the J segment 4 bases; nucleotides outside the gene matches: 10. The length of the CDR3 is 16 residues. The CDR3 protein is CASRSQLAGLYNEQFF. The CDR3 DNA follows: TGTGCCAGCAGGTCTCAGCTAGCGGGGCTATACAATGAGCAGTTCTTC. Full variable domain (remainder filled in from reference TRBV13 and TRBJ2-1): AAGVIQSPRHLIKEKRETATLKCYPIPRHDTVYWYQQGPGQDPQFLISFYEKMQSDKGSIPDRFSAQQFSDYHSELNMSSLELGDSALYFCASRSQLAGLYNEQFFGPGTRLTVL.